This TCR beta chain is from a study of T cells in Graves' hyperthyroidism and ophthalmopathy. The CDR3 length is 13 residues. Trimming pared 7 bases from V and 4 bases from J, leaving 13 bases between. The germline V gene encodes CDR1 MNHNS and CDR2 SASEGT. From RNA transcripts, TCR beta CDR3 regions were amplified. With the HTBI primer set, the TCR CDR3 went through a first round of RT-PCR. One entry per CDR3 protein results from TCRdb running MiXCR on the multiplex PCR reads. The table records more than 450,000 distinct CDR3 sequences, around 20% of them present only once. There are many counts of this clonotype.

Sequenced: blood. The V and J genes are TRBV6-1 and TRBJ1-2; unclear D gene. The TCR sequence derives from a man in his forties with Graves' ophthalmopathy. CDR3 in DNA: TGTGCCAGCACTTCGTCCACTTTCTATGGCTACACCTTC. Residues: CASTSSTFYGYTF.